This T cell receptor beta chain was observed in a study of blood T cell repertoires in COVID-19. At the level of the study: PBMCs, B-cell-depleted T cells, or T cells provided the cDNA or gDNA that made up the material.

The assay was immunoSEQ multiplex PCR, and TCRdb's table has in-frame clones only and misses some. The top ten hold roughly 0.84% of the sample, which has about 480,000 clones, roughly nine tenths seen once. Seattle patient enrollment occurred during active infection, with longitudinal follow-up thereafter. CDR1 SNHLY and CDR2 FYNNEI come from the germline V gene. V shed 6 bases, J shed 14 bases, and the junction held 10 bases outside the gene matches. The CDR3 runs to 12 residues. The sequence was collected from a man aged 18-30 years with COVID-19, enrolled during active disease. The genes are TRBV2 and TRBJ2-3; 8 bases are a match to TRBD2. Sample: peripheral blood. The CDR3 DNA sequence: TGTGCCAGCAGCTCACTAGCGGAGTCAGGGTATTTT. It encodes CASSSLAESGYF.